A selection of T cell receptor beta chains follows, all from one sample in a study of PD-1 blockade in classical Hodgkin lymphoma. The method was immunoSEQ multiplex PCR; TCRdb's version includes in-frame clones alone and lacks a portion of them. Among 57,000 or so clones listed, about 85% were seen once. Sequences were derived from peripheral blood mononuclear cells (PBMCs), sampled before the fourth cycle of nivolumab. The receptors stem from a human donor with classical Hodgkin lymphoma. CDR3s include the opening cysteine and the closing phenylalanine or tryptophan. A D gene is named only where the DNA matches it firmly. The size field is filled for only some rows; it gives once, few, many or a size class.

V gene	D gene	CDR3 length	clone size	J gene	CDR3 DNA	CDR3 protein
TRBV5-1	-	16	-	TRBJ1-6	TGCGCCAGCAGCCCAGGGGTGGGATCCTATAATTCACCCCTCCACTTT	CASSPGVGSYNSPLHF
TRBV15	TRBD2	15	-	TRBJ2-2	TGTGCCACCAGCAGCGGGGGGGCGGGCACCGGGGAGCTGTTTTTT	CATSSGGAGTGELFF
TRBV19	-	15	few	TRBJ2-2	TGTGCCAGTAAAGGCACATCTCGGAGAAGCGGGGAGCTGTTTTTT	CASKGTSRRSGELFF
TRBV7-9	-	12	-	TRBJ1-1	TGTGCCAGCAGCTGGGGGGGAGTTGAAGCTTTCTTT	CASSWGGVEAFF
TRBV28	-	16	-	TRBJ2-2	TGTGCCAGCAGTTTTTGGCTCCGGGGGAGTGACGGGGAGCTGTTTTTT	CASSFWLRGSDGELFF
TRBV9	TRBD1	17	-	TRBJ1-4	TGTGCCAGCAGCGTAGCCGGGGACAGTATGGCTAATGAAAAACTGTTTTTT	CASSVAGDSMANEKLFF
TRBV25-1	-	13	-	TRBJ2-7	TGTGCCAGCAGTGGGCAGGGTTACTACGAGCAGTACTTC	CASSGQGYYEQYF
TRBV19	TRBD1	15	-	TRBJ2-1	TGTGCCAGTAGTCCGGACAGGGGCCCCTACAATGAGCAGTTCTTC	CASSPDRGPYNEQFF
TRBV5-1	-	14	-	TRBJ2-1	TGCGCCAGCAGCTTGTCCCAGACCTACAATGAGCAGTTCTTC	CASSLSQTYNEQFF
TRBV14	-	14	-	TRBJ1-1	TGTGCCAGCAGCCAAGATTCAGGTTACACTGAAGCTTTCTTT	CASSQDSGYTEAFF
TRBV5-1	TRBD2	16	once	TRBJ2-2	TGCGCCAGCAGCCCGACCGGGACTACGAACACCGGGGAGCTGTTTTTT	CASSPTGTTNTGELFF
TRBV2	-	13	few	TRBJ1-5	TGTGCCAGCAGTGAATCGAGCAATCAGCCCCAGCATTTT	CASSESSNQPQHF
TRBV9	-	16	-	TRBJ2-2	TGTGCCAGCAGGACAGAGGCGGGGTTAGGGGCCGGGGAGCTGTTTTTT	CASRTEAGLGAGELFF
TRBV28	-	15	few	TRBJ1-1	TGTGCCAGCAGCCCAGCCCCGGCAGCGAACACTGAAGCTTTCTTT	CASSPAPAANTEAFF
TRBV10-3	-	14	-	TRBJ2-2	TGTGCCATCAGGGGAATTCAGGGTAACGGGGAGCTGTTTTTT	CAIRGIQGNGELFF
TRBV4-1	TRBD1	15	few	TRBJ1-6	TGCGCCAGCAGCCACCCCGGGACAGGGAATTCACCCCTCCACTTT	CASSHPGTGNSPLHF
TRBV30	-	13	few	TRBJ1-1	TGTGCCTGGAGTGTAGTGGGGAACACTGAAGCTTTCTTT	CAWSVVGNTEAFF
TRBV5-1	TRBD1	15	-	TRBJ2-2	TGCGCCAGCAGCTTGGTAGGGGGCGGCACCGGGGAGCTGTTTTTT	CASSLVGGGTGELFF
TRBV15	TRBD1	16	-	TRBJ2-1	TGTGCCACCAGCACTGATCAGGGGGTCTCCTACAATGAGCAGTTCTTC	CATSTDQGVSYNEQFF
TRBV6-6	-	13	-	TRBJ2-5	TGTGCCAGCAGTTACGTCGTCCAAGAGACCCAGTACTTC	CASSYVVQETQYF
TRBV5-1	TRBD1	13	-	TRBJ2-7	TGCGCCAGCAGCCCGGACAGGGCAGGCGAGCAGTACTTC	CASSPDRAGEQYF
TRBV5-1	-	12	-	TRBJ2-1	TGCGCCAGCAGCTTGGACCTTAATGAGCAGTTCTTC	CASSLDLNEQFF
TRBV30	-	12	-	TRBJ2-7	TGTGCCTGGACCATGGATAGGGGAGAGCAGTACTTC	CAWTMDRGEQYF
TRBV5-1	TRBD2	15	-	TRBJ2-1	TGCGCCAGCAGCTGGTTAGCGGGGGGCGGGAATGAGCAGTTCTTC	CASSWLAGGGNEQFF
TRBV7-9	-	14	-	TRBJ1-6	TGTGCCAGCAGCTTTGGGGCGGATAATTCACCCCTCCACTTT	CASSFGADNSPLHF
TRBV6-5	TRBD1	14	-	TRBJ1-6	TGTGCCAGCAGGGCCCAGACAGGGATCTCACCCCTCCACTTT	CASRAQTGISPLHF
TRBV7-8	-	14	-	TRBJ1-2	TGTGCCAGCAGCTTAGGACTCGAAAACTATGGCTACACCTTC	CASSLGLENYGYTF
TRBV5-1	-	15	few	TRBJ1-3	TGCGCCAGCAGCCCCTCTACAGGGAGTGGAAACACCATATATTTT	CASSPSTGSGNTIYF
TRBV10-2	TRBD1	14	-	TRBJ2-7	TGCGCCAGCAGTGAGACAGGGGTCTCCTACGAGCAGTACTTC	CASSETGVSYEQYF
TRBV2	-	14	-	TRBJ1-4	TGTGCCAGCAGTGATCCTATCGGGGGGGGACACGAAATTTTT	CASSDPIGGGHEIF
TRBV27	-	13	-	TRBJ2-2	TGTGCCAGCAGTTCATGGGGTTACGGGGAGCTGTTTTTT	CASSSWGYGELFF
TRBV6-6	-	16	-	TRBJ1-4	TGTGCCAGCAGTAGTAGCTCGGAGGGGGATGATGAAAAACTGTTTTTT	CASSSSSEGDDEKLFF
TRBV5-1	-	15	-	TRBJ2-3	TGCGCCAGCAGCCCGACGGGGGGCGCCACAGATACGCAGTATTTT	CASSPTGGATDTQYF
TRBV7-9	TRBD2	14	-	TRBJ2-3	TGTGCCAGCAGTTCTAGCGGGGGCACAGATACGCAGTATTTT	CASSSSGGTDTQYF
TRBV5-6	TRBD1	13	-	TRBJ1-1	TGTGCCAGCAGCCCGACAGGGTACACTGAAGCTTTCTTT	CASSPTGYTEAFF
TRBV4-1	-	17	once	TRBJ2-5	TGCGCCAGCAGCCAAGGGGTTCAAGGGGGGCATCAAGAGACCCAGTACTTC	CASSQGVQGGHQETQYF
TRBV30	-	16	-	TRBJ2-7	TGTGCCTGGGGGGCGGGTAGGGGCAGCAATCTCTACGAGCAGTACTTC	CAWGAGRGSNLYEQYF
TRBV7-9	TRBD1	15	-	TRBJ1-1	TGTGCCAGCAGCTTTTGGGCCGGGACAGGGACTGAAGCTTTCTTT	CASSFWAGTGTEAFF
TRBV27	TRBD1	14	-	TRBJ1-5	TGTGCCAGCAGTTTACAGGGGGAAGGTCAGCCCCAGCATTTT	CASSLQGEGQPQHF
TRBV5-1	-	15	-	TRBJ1-1	TGCGCCAGCAGCTTGGGACAGACCATGAACACTGAAGCTTTCTTT	CASSLGQTMNTEAFF
TRBV28	TRBD1	16	-	TRBJ1-2	TGTGCCAGCAGGCGCCCCGGGACAGGGAGGAACTATGGCTACACCTTC	CASRRPGTGRNYGYTF
TRBV25-1	-	15	-	TRBJ1-4	TGTGCCAGCAGTGCCCAGGGACGGGCAAATGAAAAACTGTTTTTT	CASSAQGRANEKLFF
TRBV6-5	TRBD1	15	once	TRBJ2-3	TGTGCCAGCAGGGCGACAGGGTCTGCAACAGATACGCAGTATTTT	CASRATGSATDTQYF
TRBV5-1	-	14	-	TRBJ1-3	TGCGCCAGCAGCTTGGGGGGGCTCGGAAACACCATATATTTT	CASSLGGLGNTIYF
TRBV10-2	-	13	-	TRBJ1-5	TGCGCCAGCAGTGTTCAGGACAATCAGCCCCAGCATTTT	CASSVQDNQPQHF
TRBV10-3	TRBD1	13	-	TRBJ1-4	TGTGCCATCAGACAGGGGATGGGTGAAAAACTGTTTTTT	CAIRQGMGEKLFF
TRBV2	-	14	-	TRBJ1-3	TGTGCCAGCTGCCAGGACAGCGCTGGAAACACCATATATTTT	CASCQDSAGNTIYF
TRBV5-1	TRBD1	15	-	TRBJ2-3	TGCGCCAGCAGCAGGGACAGGGGGCGGTCAGATACGCAGTATTTT	CASSRDRGRSDTQYF
TRBV4-2	TRBD1	13	-	TRBJ1-2	TGTGCCAGCAGCCAGGGACAGGGCTATGGCTACACCTTC	CASSQGQGYGYTF
TRBV30	TRBD1	16	few	TRBJ1-2	TGTGCCTGGACCTCAAGGGTGGGGACAGCAAACTATGGCTACACCTTC	CAWTSRVGTANYGYTF
TRBV4-1	TRBD1	15	-	TRBJ2-1	TGCGCCAGCAGCACCCAGGGGGATCGAGGCAATGAGCAGTTCTTC	CASSTQGDRGNEQFF
TRBV2	TRBD2	15	-	TRBJ2-3	TGTGCCAGCAGAAAGAGCGGGGGGGCATCAGATACGCAGTATTTT	CASRKSGGASDTQYF
TRBV5-1	-	15	-	TRBJ2-1	TGCGCCAGCAGCTCAGGGGACATCAATTACAATGAGCAGTTCTTC	CASSSGDINYNEQFF
TRBV28	-	12	-	TRBJ1-6	TGTGCCAGCAGTTCCCCCCTTTCGGCCCTCCACTTT	CASSSPLSALHF
TRBV6-5	-	14	-	TRBJ1-4	TGTGCCAGCGGTTGGGCAGGCCTAGGGGAAAAACTGTTTTTT	CASGWAGLGEKLFF
TRBV6-5	-	13	-	TRBJ1-1	TGTGCCAGCAGTCCCCAGTGGGGCACTGAAGCTTTCTTT	CASSPQWGTEAFF
TRBV9	TRBD2	15	-	TRBJ2-1	TGTGCCAGCAGCGTAGTAGCTGGGGGGGTCAATGAGCAGTTCTTC	CASSVVAGGVNEQFF
TRBV4-2	TRBD1	16	-	TRBJ2-1	TGTGCCAGCAGCCAAGATGGGACAGGGGGCTACAATGAGCAGTTCTTC	CASSQDGTGGYNEQFF
TRBV27	-	13	-	TRBJ2-3	TGTGCCACCTTCGACAGTCTCCAAGATACGCAGTATTTT	CATFDSLQDTQYF
TRBV5-6	TRBD2	15	-	TRBJ2-7	TGTGCCAGCAGCGATGAAGCGGGGGGGTTTTACGAGCAGTACTTC	CASSDEAGGFYEQYF